This is a list of T cell receptor beta chains from one sample in a study of control samples from healthy donors and cancer patients. The data were produced by immunoSEQ multiplex PCR, yet TCRdb's version contains in-frame clones alone and is incomplete. The repertoire holds under 85,000 clones, about 79% seen once, with roughly 11% in the top ten. The sample taken for sequencing was PBMCs. All receptors derive from a man aged 55 to 70 with head and neck cancer. CDR3s include the opening cysteine and the closing phenylalanine or tryptophan. The order of the fields is V gene, J gene, D gene, clone size, CDR3 protein, CDR3 DNA. The D gene is left open where the match is weak. Clone size appears in some rows only: once, few, many, or a class for an expanded clone.

>TRBV11-2|TRBJ2-7|TRBD2|-
CASSLGGGGPYEQYF
TGTGCCAGCAGCTTAGGGGGCGGGGGTCCCTACGAGCAGTACTTC
>TRBV5-4|TRBJ2-3|-|-
CASSLGGRGSDTQYF
TGTGCCAGCAGCTTGGGGGGTCGAGGGTCCGATACGCAGTATTTT
>TRBV29-1|TRBJ2-2|TRBD1|-
CSVPRTGSVPGELFF
TGCAGCGTTCCACGGACAGGGAGTGTGCCCGGGGAGCTGTTTTTT
>TRBV6-4|TRBJ2-1|TRBD2|-
CASSPNSGTPPHEQFF
TGTGCCAGCAGTCCTAATAGCGGGACCCCCCCCCATGAGCAGTTCTTC
>TRBV25-1|TRBJ1-6|-|-
CASTGPWNSPLHF
TGTGCCAGCACCGGACCGTGGAATTCACCCCTCCACTTT
>TRBV27|TRBJ2-1|-|-
CASSEDGDTYYNERFF
TGTGCCAGCAGTGAGGACGGGGATACGTACTACAATGAGCGGTTCTTC
>TRBV2|TRBJ2-3|-|-
CASSEAAGGATDTQYF
TGTGCCAGCAGTGAAGCCGCAGGGGGGGCCACAGATACGCAGTATTTT
>TRBV15|TRBJ2-5|-|-
CATSRDQGETQYF
TGTGCCACCAGCAGAGACCAGGGGGAGACCCAGTACTTC
>TRBV19|TRBJ1-6|-|-
CATLDSSYNSPLHF
TGTGCCACTCTGGACAGCTCCTATAATTCACCCCTCCACTTT
>TRBV19|TRBJ2-7|-|-
CASSITDGDYEQYF
TGTGCCAGTAGTATAACCGACGGCGACTACGAGCAGTACTTC
>TRBV5-4|TRBJ2-7|-|-
CASSLGGRGREQYF
TGTGCCAGCAGCTTGGGGGGCAGGGGTAGGGAGCAGTACTTC
>TRBV12-3/TRBV12-4|TRBJ2-1|-|-
CASSLRQDNEQFF
TGTGCCAGCAGTTTACGGCAGGACAATGAGCAGTTCTTC
>TRBV6-5|TRBJ2-7|TRBD2|-
CASSSNRDYIFREQYF
TGTGCCAGCAGTTCGAACCGGGACTACATCTTTAGGGAGCAGTACTTC
>TRBV2|TRBJ2-5|-|-
CASIPRRGGIQETQYF
TGTGCCAGCATACCGAGGAGGGGCGGGATCCAAGAGACCCAGTACTTC
>TRBV24-1|TRBJ2-3|TRBD2|-
CATSVAGGPDTQYF
TGTGCCACCAGTGTGGCGGGAGGTCCAGATACGCAGTATTTT
>TRBV27|TRBJ2-1|TRBD2|-
CASSLGGGHNEQFF
TGTGCCAGCAGTTTAGGCGGGGGGCACAATGAGCAGTTCTTC
>TRBV6-5|TRBJ2-7|-|-
CASRNRGPGEQYF
TGTGCCAGCAGAAACCGGGGGCCAGGCGAGCAGTACTTC
>TRBV3-1/TRBV3-2|TRBJ1-6|-|-
CASSQGPSGAISSPLHF
TGTGCCAGCAGCCAAGGACCATCCGGGGCTATATCTTCACCCCTCCACTTT
>TRBV5-1|TRBJ2-3|-|-
CASSLGTPLSTDTQYF
TGCGCCAGCAGCCTGGGGACGCCTCTGAGCACAGATACGCAGTATTTT
>TRBV27|TRBJ1-3|-|medium-sized
CARPRGDTIYF
TGTGCCAGACCTCGCGGGGACACCATATATTTT
>TRBV2|TRBJ2-7|TRBD2|-
CASRRRGGEGEQYF
TGTGCCAGCAGGCGGAGGGGCGGGGAGGGCGAGCAGTACTTC
>TRBV5-1|TRBJ1-1|-|-
CASVAGPTNTEAFF
TGCGCCAGCGTCGCCGGACCGACGAACACTGAAGCTTTCTTT
>TRBV3-1/TRBV3-2|TRBJ2-1|-|-
CASSWWAGSSYNEQFF
TGTGCCAGCAGTTGGTGGGCGGGAAGCTCCTACAATGAGCAGTTCTTC
>TRBV2|TRBJ1-1|-|-
CASSRRGNTEAFF
TGTGCCAGCAGTAGACGGGGGAACACTGAAGCTTTCTTT
>TRBV19|TRBJ2-7|TRBD2|-
CASKGLAGVLYF
TGTGCCAGTAAGGGACTAGCGGGAGTGCTGTACTTC
>TRBV2|TRBJ1-1|-|-
CASSEQGVVEAFF
TGTGCCAGCAGTGAACAGGGAGTGGTTGAAGCTTTCTTT
>TRBV5-6|TRBJ2-6|TRBD2|-
CASSQLGAGGPRGANVLTF
TGTGCCAGCAGCCAATTGGGAGCGGGAGGGCCGCGCGGGGCCAACGTCCTGACTTTC
>TRBV11-2|TRBJ1-1|-|-
CASSLGGGRGLEAFF
TGTGCCAGCAGCTTAGGGGGAGGCAGGGGACTTGAAGCTTTCTTT
>TRBV3-1/TRBV3-2|TRBJ1-1|-|-
CASSQPQGAGTEAFF
TGTGCCAGCAGCCAGCCCCAGGGAGCCGGCACTGAAGCTTTCTTT
>TRBV28|TRBJ2-3|-|once
CASSLLANTQYF
TGTGCCAGCAGTTTGCTGGCAAATACGCAGTATTTT
>TRBV7-9|TRBJ2-3|TRBD2|-
CASSPPGGGGTDTQYF
TGTGCCAGCAGCCCCCCCGGGGGGGGCGGTACAGATACGCAGTATTTT
>TRBV2|TRBJ1-4|TRBD1|-
CASSSRQGGEKLFF
TGTGCCAGCAGCAGCCGACAGGGGGGGGAAAAACTGTTTTTT
>TRBV5-5|TRBJ2-7|-|-
CASSFGTLLEQYF
TGTGCCAGCAGCTTCGGGACCCTTCTCGAGCAGTACTTC
>TRBV6-2/TRBV6-3|TRBJ2-1|TRBD2|once
CASSYWGPGGNEQFF
TGTGCCAGCAGTTACTGGGGACCGGGGGGCAATGAGCAGTTCTTC
>TRBV6-5|TRBJ2-7|-|few
CASRGTGASYEQYF
TGTGCCAGCCGGGGAACCGGAGCCTCCTACGAGCAGTACTTC
>TRBV19|TRBJ2-1|TRBD2|-
CASSAGVWGDEQFF
TGTGCCTCCTCGGCGGGGGTCTGGGGGGATGAGCAGTTCTTC
>TRBV6-1|TRBJ2-3|-|-
CASSEIGDTQYF
TGTGCCAGCAGTGAAATAGGGGATACGCAGTATTTT
>TRBV6-1|TRBJ1-4|-|-
CASRMGGGEKLFF
TGTGCCAGCAGAATGGGGGGTGGTGAAAAACTGTTTTTT
>TRBV5-1|TRBJ2-5|-|-
CASSLELTPGETQYF
TGCGCCAGCAGCTTGGAACTGACCCCGGGAGAGACCCAGTACTTC
>TRBV29-1|TRBJ2-5|TRBD2|-
CSVDTGLAGEETQYF
TGCAGCGTAGATACGGGACTAGCGGGAGAGGAGACCCAGTACTTC
>TRBV29-1|TRBJ2-7|TRBD2|-
CSVGRGTDEKEQYF
TGCAGCGTAGGGCGGGGGACGGACGAAAAGGAGCAGTACTTC
>TRBV4-1|TRBJ2-1|TRBD2|-
CASSPPIGLAGGYNEQFF
TGCGCCAGCAGCCCCCCGATCGGACTAGCGGGAGGATACAATGAGCAGTTCTTC
>TRBV29-1|TRBJ2-1|-|-
CSALGSEGSYNEQFF
TGCAGCGCCCTTGGATCAGAGGGCTCCTACAATGAGCAGTTCTTC
>TRBV9|TRBJ2-1|TRBD2|-
CASSVGLAGVLGYNEQFF
TGTGCCAGCAGCGTAGGACTAGCGGGAGTGCTGGGTTACAATGAGCAGTTCTTC
>TRBV5-6|TRBJ1-2|TRBD1|-
CASSEWDRLNYGYTF
TGTGCCAGCAGCGAATGGGACAGACTTAACTATGGCTACACCTTC
>TRBV5-1|TRBJ2-2|TRBD1|-
CASSLTGGDTGELFF
TGCGCCAGCAGCTTAACAGGGGGCGACACCGGGGAGCTGTTTTTT
>TRBV19|TRBJ2-1|TRBD1|-
CASSDPGQLTDQFF
TGTGCCAGTAGCGATCCGGGACAGCTAACGGATCAGTTCTTC
>TRBV2|TRBJ2-2|-|-
CASSLNSGTGELFF
TGTGCCAGCAGCTTGAATTCCGGGACCGGGGAGCTGTTTTTT